This T cell receptor beta chain was obtained from a study of Ad26.COV2.S vaccination and SARS-CoV-2 variants. Study at large: Each vaccinee took Ad26.COV2.S intramuscularly, once or twice 56 days apart. Study results and limitations: Spike-specific TCR breadth in vaccine recipients exceeded that seen in placebo recipients. Reported findings describe substantial breadth in spike-specific CD8+ and CD4+ T cell responses following vaccination.

The treatment here: roughly 18 received Ad26.COV2.S at low or high dose, single or two shots; five or six received placebo; per-sample allocation not given. The study sampled participants on day 63 after the first vaccine or placebo injection. Details on this clone: The antigen remains unidentified.

Germline V CDR1 and CDR2: LNHDA, SQIVND (reference sequence). This CDR3 spans 13 amino acids. The trim removed 5 bases at V and 15 bases at J, leaving 12 bases unmatched. The protocol was immunoSEQ multiplex PCR, while the TCRdb copy is restricted to in-frame clones and leaves out a portion. The sample gives approximately 300,000 clones, 86% of which show up once; more than 1.5% is in the top ten. The source material was peripheral blood, sampled in a trial of Ad26.COV2.S vaccine versus placebo. This chain joins TRBV19 and TRBJ2-1, with 8 bases that match TRBD2. The origin of this receptor is a person between 18 and 65 years old who received the Ad26.COV2.S COVID-19 vaccine or a placebo. The CDR3 DNA is TGTGCCAGTAGTGTGTCGGCGGGGGGTTGGCCGTTCTTC. This encodes CASSVSAGGWPFF.